Following are 14 T cell receptor beta chains from one sample sequenced in a study of blood T cell repertoires in COVID-19. TCRdb keeps only in-frame clones here, not all; method: immunoSEQ multiplex PCR. The sample has some 220,000 clones, more than 75% seen once. Sequenced sample: peripheral blood. The origin of the receptors is a man over 45 who had recovered from COVID-19.

The chain employs TRBV7-8 and TRBJ2-7, with TRBD1 matching over 8 bases. J was trimmed by 1 base and V by 1 base; bases with no gene match: 3. Germline V gene data show CDR1 as SGHVS and CDR2 as FQNEAQ. CDR3 length: 15 residues. CDR3 nucleotide sequence: TGTGCCAGCAGCTTAGTAGGGGACAGGTCCTACGAGCAGTACTTC. This codes for CASSLVGDRSYEQYF.

The table lists this clone with a few counts. The chain combines TRBV7-2 with TRBJ1-1, with D maybe TRBD1 (6 bases). The CDR3 is 16 residues long. The germline gives CDR1 SGHTA, CDR2 FQGNSA. The V and J ends lost 1 base and 4 bases respectively, with 16 bases between them. This CDR3 is CASSLGGTGIGTEAFF. CDR3 DNA sequence: TGTGCCAGCAGCTTAGGGGGAACAGGGATCGGCACTGAAGCTTTCTTT.

This clone was counted once. This chain joins TRBV27 and TRBJ1-5; 9 nucleotides align to TRBD1. V shed 4 bases and J 2 bases; nucleotides not matched to a gene: 6. CDR1 is MNHEY, CDR2 SMNVEV, per germline (reference sequence). This CDR3 contains 16 residues. DNA for the CDR3: TGTGCCAGCAGTTCCACAGGGGGCTGGGGCAATCAGCCCCAGCATTTT. Translation gives CASSSTGGWGNQPQHF.

This chain uses TRBV2 with TRBJ2-7; weak D call: TRBD2 (7 bases). Germline lookup yields CDR1 SNHLY and CDR2 FYNNEI. This CDR3 is built from 15 residues. Trimming removed 8 bases from V and 2 bases from J, with 19 bases in between. CDR3 nucleotide sequence: TGTGCCAGCCAAACTGGACGGGGGGCAACCTACGAGCAGTACTTC. It is translated as CASQTGRGATYEQYF.

The genes are TRBV5-8 and TRBJ2-7; 9 bases are a match to TRBD2. Germline values: CDR1 SGHTS, CDR2 YDEGEE. The CDR3 covers 14 residues. The trim removed 1 base at V and 9 bases at J, leaving 8 bases unmatched. This CDR3 reads CASSLRAGGPGQYF. The CDR3 DNA is TGTGCCAGCAGCTTGAGGGCGGGAGGGCCTGGGCAGTACTTC.

The V call is TRBV6-6, the J call TRBJ2-5, with TRBD1 as a possible D gene (5 bases). The CDR3 consists of 14 residues. Germline-derived CDR1 and CDR2 are MNHNY and SVGAGI (reference sequence). V lost 4 bases, J lost 3 bases, and 12 bases lay in between. CDR3 sequence (DNA): TGTGCCAGCAGTTCAAGTGACAGTAAAGAGACCCAGTACTTC. Protein product: CASSSSDSKETQYF.

The V call is TRBV28, the J call TRBJ2-3; 12 positions agree with TRBD1. The CDR3 runs to 16 residues. Losses at the gene ends were 7 bases for V and 4 bases for J; bases not matched to a gene: 9. The germline gives CDR1 MDHEN, CDR2 SYDVKM. The CDR3 coding sequence is TGTGCCAGCAATAGACTGGGACAGGGGGCGGCAGATACGCAGTATTTT. It is translated as CASNRLGQGAADTQYF. The full variable domain, completed using reference TRBV28 and TRBJ2-3, is DVKVTQSSRYLVKRTGEKVFLECVQDMDHENMFWYRQDPGLGLRLIYFSYDVKMKEKGDIPEGYSVSREKKERFSLILESASTNQTSMYLCASNRLGQGAADTQYFGPGTRLTVL.

Only one count was recorded for this clone. The rearrangement uses TRBV9 and TRBJ2-3; D might be TRBD2 (5 bases). V was clipped by 0 bases and J by 0 bases, with 8 bases between them. This CDR3 contains 15 residues. CDR1 SGDLS and CDR2 YYNGEE come from the germline V gene. CDR3 sequence reads: CASSVDLASTDTQYF. As DNA, the CDR3 is TGTGCCAGCAGCGTAGACCTAGCTAGCACAGATACGCAGTATTTT.

The J gene is TRBJ1-2, the V gene TRBV3-1 (or the pseudogene TRBV3-2); D unclear. The CDR3 sequence is 12 residues long. Trimming stripped 5 bases from V and 4 bases from J, with 8 bases between. CDR1 LGHDT and CDR2 YNNKEL come from the germline V gene (reference sequence). The CDR3 sequence: CASSSGGYGYTF. The CDR3 nucleotides read TGTGCCAGCAGCTCCGGCGGCTATGGCTACACCTTC.

V and J are TRBV30 and TRBJ2-7, with D perhaps matching TRBD2 (7 bases). Trimming cost V 0 bases and J 6 bases, with 15 bases left between them. CDR3 length: 14 residues. Germline-derived CDR1 and CDR2 are GTSNPN and SVGIG (reference sequence). DNA for the CDR3: TGTGCCTGGAGTGTATTGCAGGGAGGGGGCGAGCAGTACTTC. It codes for CAWSVLQGGGEQYF.

The chain is built from TRBV29-1 and TRBJ2-3; TRBD2 matches 12 bases. CDR3 length equals 15 residues. Per germline, CDR1 SQVTM and CDR2 ANQGSEA. V lost 5 bases, J lost 5 bases, and 8 bases stayed unmatched. The CDR3 DNA reads as TGCAGCGTTTTTGGACTAGCGGGATTTAGAGATACGCAGTATTTT. Translation gives CSVFGLAGFRDTQYF.

This chain uses TRBV5-1 with TRBJ2-3, with 9 bases that match TRBD1. The germline CDR1 and CDR2 sequences are SGHRS and YFSETQ. The ends lost 4 bases at V and 0 bases at J; junction bases unmatched: 12. This CDR3 region has 18 residues. CDR3 nucleotide sequence: TGCGCCAGCAGCGGACGCGACAGGGGGGCCCTTAGCACAGATACGCAGTATTTT. Its translation: CASSGRDRGALSTDTQYF.

This clone was recorded at least ten times. The chain is built from TRBV7-2 and TRBJ2-3; D perhaps matches TRBD2 (5 bases). The germline V gene encodes CDR1 SGHTA and CDR2 FQGNSA. Between the trimmed V and J ends, which lost 1 base and 2 bases, there was a span of 16 bases. CDR3 length equals 17 residues. The CDR3 coding sequence is TGTGCCAGCAGCTTAGATACTAGGCCGCCACTCACAGATACGCAGTATTTT. This sequence encodes CASSLDTRPPLTDTQYF.

The V and J genes are TRBV5-1 and TRBJ2-2, with 12 bases identical to TRBD2. The CDR3 totals 17 residues. Germline trimming cut 4 bases from V and 5 bases from J; bases unmatched to any gene: 9. CDR1 is SGHRS, CDR2 YFSETQ, per germline. This chain's CDR3 is CASSPIRTSGTTGELFF. CDR3 coding DNA: TGCGCCAGCAGCCCGATACGGACTAGCGGGACTACCGGGGAGCTGTTTTTT.